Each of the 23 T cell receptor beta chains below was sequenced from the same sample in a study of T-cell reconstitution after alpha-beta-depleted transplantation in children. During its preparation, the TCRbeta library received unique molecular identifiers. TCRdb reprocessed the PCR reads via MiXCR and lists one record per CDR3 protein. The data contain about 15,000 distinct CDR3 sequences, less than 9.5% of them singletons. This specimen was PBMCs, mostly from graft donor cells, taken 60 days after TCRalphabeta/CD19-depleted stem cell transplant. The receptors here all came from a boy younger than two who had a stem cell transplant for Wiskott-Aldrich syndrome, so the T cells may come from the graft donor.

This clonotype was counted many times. This chain's CDR3 is CASSSRKDRANEQYF. CDR3 bases: TGTGCCAGCAGCTCCCGTAAGGACAGGGCCAACGAGCAGTACTTC. The chain joins TRBV7-2 to TRBJ2-7; 8 nucleotides line up with TRBD1. The V and J ends lost 4 bases and 5 bases, in that order; junction bases with no gene match: 10. From germline, CDR1 is SGHTA and CDR2 FQGNSA. The CDR3 runs to 15 residues. Full variable domain (outside the CDR3, taken from reference TRBV7-2 and TRBJ2-7): GAGVSQSPSNKVTEKGKDVELRCDPISGHTALYWYRQSLGQGLEFLIYFQGNSAPDKSGLPSDRFSAERTGGSVSTLTIQRTQQEDSAVYLCASSSRKDRANEQYFGPGTRLTVT.

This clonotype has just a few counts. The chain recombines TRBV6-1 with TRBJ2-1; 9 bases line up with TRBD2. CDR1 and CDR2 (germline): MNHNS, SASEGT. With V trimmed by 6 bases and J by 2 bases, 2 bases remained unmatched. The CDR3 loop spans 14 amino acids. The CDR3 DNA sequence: TGTGCCAGCAGAGAGCGGGAGGCCTACAATGAGCAGTTCTTC. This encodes CASREREAYNEQFF.

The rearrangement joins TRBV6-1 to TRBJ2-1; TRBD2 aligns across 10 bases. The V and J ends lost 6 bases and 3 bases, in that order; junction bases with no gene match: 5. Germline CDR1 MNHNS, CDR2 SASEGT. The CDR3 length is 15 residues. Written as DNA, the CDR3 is TGTGCCAGCAGCCTTCTAGCGGGAGTCTACAATGAGCAGTTCTTC. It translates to CASSLLAGVYNEQFF.

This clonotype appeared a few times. CDR3: CASSLLREGPNEQFF. The CDR3 nucleotides read TGCGCCAGCAGCTTATTGCGGGAGGGCCCCAATGAGCAGTTCTTC. The chain couples TRBV5-1 to TRBJ2-1, with 9 bases aligning to TRBD2. After removal of 2 bases from V and 6 bases from J, the junction contained 6 bases not matched to a gene. Germline V lookup: CDR1 SGHRS, CDR2 YFSETQ. The CDR3 totals 15 residues.

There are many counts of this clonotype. CDR3 amino acids: CSARADYEQYF. Written as DNA, the CDR3 is TGCAGTGCTAGAGCGGACTACGAGCAGTACTTC. The V call is TRBV20-1, the J call TRBJ2-7; unclear D gene. V was pared by 1 base and J by 3 bases, with 4 bases between. The CDR3 is made up of 11 amino acids. Germline V CDR1 and CDR2: DFQATT, SNEGSKA (reference sequence).

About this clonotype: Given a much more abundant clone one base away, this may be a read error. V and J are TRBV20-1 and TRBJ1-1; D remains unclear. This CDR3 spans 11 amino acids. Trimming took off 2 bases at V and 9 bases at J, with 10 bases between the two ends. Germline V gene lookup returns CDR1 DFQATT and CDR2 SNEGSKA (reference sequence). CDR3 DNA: TGCAGTGCTAGAAAGGAGACACAAGCTTTCTTT. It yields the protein CSARKETQAFF.

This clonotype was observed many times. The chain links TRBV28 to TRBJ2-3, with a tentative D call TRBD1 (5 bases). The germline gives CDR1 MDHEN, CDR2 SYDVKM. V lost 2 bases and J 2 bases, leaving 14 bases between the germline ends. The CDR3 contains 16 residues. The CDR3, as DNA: TGTGCCAGCAGTTTAGTAGGGGTTGGAGACACAGATACGCAGTATTTT. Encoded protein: CASSLVGVGDTDTQYF.

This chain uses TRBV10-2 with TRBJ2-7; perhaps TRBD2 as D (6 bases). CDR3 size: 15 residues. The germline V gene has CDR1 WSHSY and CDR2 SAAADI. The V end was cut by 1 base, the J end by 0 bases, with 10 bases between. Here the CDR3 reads CASSEYRGSSYEQYF. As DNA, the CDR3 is TGCGCCAGCAGTGAGTATCGGGGGAGCTCCTACGAGCAGTACTTC.

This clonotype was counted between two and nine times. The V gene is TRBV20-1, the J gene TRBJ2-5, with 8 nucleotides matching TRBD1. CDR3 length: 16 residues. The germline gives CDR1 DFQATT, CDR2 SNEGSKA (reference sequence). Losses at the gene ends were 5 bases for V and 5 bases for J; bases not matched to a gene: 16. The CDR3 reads CSAHTLQGQGGETQYF. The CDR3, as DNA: TGCAGTGCTCACACACTCCAAGGACAGGGCGGCGAGACCCAGTACTTC.

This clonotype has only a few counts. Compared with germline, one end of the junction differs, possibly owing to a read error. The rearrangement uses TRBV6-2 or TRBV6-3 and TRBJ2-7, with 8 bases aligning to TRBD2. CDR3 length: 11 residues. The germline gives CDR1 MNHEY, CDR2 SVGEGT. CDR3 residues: CASSHGGAPGF. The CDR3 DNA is TGTGCCAGCAGTCACGGGGGGGCCCCGGGGTTC.

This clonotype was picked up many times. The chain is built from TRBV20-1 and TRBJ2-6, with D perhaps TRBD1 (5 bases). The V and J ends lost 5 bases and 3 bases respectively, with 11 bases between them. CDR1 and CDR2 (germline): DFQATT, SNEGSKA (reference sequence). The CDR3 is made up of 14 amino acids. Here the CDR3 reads CSARIRVGANVLTF. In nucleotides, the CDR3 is TGCAGTGCTCGAATCAGGGTTGGGGCCAACGTCCTGACTTTC.

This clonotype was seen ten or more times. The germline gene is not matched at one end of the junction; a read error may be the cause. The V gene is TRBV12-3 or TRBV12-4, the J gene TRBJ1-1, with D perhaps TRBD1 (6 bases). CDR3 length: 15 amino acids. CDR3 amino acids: CASNLHSGVRTEAFF. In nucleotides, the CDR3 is TGTGCCAGCAATTTACATTCAGGGGTTCGGACTGAAGCTTTCTTT.

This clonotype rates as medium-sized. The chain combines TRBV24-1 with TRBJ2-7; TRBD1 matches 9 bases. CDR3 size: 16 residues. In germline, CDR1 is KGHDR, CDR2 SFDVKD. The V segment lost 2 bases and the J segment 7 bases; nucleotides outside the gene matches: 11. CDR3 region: CATSDSGTGMETEQYF. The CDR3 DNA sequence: TGTGCCACCAGTGATTCTGGGACAGGGATGGAAACGGAGCAGTACTTC.

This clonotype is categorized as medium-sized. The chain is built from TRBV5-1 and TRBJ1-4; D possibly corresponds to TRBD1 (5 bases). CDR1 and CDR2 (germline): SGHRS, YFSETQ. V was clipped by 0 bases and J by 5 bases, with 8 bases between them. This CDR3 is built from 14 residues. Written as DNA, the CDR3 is TGCGCCAGCAGCTTGGAACAGGCAAATGAAAAACTGTTTTTT. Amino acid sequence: CASSLEQANEKLFF.

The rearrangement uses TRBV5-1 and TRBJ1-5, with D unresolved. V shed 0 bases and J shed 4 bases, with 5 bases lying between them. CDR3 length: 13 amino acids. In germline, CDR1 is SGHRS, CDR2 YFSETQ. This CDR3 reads CASSLDTNQPQHF. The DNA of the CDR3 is TGCGCCAGCAGCTTGGACACTAATCAGCCCCAGCATTTT.

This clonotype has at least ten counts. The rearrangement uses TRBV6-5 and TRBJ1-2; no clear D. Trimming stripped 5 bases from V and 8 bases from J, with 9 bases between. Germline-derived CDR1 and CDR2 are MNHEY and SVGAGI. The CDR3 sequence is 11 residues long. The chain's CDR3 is CASSNGGGYTF. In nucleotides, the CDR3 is TGTGCCAGCAGTAACGGTGGAGGCTACACCTTC.

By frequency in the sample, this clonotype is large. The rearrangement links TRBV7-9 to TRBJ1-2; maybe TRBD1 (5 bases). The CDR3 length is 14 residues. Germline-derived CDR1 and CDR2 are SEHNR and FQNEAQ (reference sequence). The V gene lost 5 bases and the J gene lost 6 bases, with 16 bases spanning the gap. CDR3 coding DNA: TGTGCCAGCAGCCCGGTGGGCCGGGGCCATGGCTACACCTTC. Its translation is CASSPVGRGHGYTF.

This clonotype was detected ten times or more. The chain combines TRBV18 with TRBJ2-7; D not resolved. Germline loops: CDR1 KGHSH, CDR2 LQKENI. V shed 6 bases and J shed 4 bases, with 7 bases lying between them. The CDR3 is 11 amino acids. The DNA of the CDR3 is TGTGCCAGCTCCTCTAAGTACGAGCAGTACTTC. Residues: CASSSKYEQYF. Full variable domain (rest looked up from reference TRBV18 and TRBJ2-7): NAGVMQNPRHLVRRRGQEARLRCSPMKGHSHVYWYRQLPEEGLKFMVYLQKENIIDESGMPKERFSAEFPKEGPSILRIQQVVRGDSAAYFCASSSKYEQYFGPGTRLTVT.

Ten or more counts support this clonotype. Here the CDR3 DNA reads TGTGCCAGCAGTGGTAGCGGCGATACGCAGTATTTT. Translated: CASSGSGDTQYF. The chain links TRBV12-3 or TRBV12-4 to TRBJ2-3; weak D call: TRBD2 (6 bases). V lost 5 bases to trimming and J lost 6 bases, with 9 bases between them. The CDR3 has 12 residues.

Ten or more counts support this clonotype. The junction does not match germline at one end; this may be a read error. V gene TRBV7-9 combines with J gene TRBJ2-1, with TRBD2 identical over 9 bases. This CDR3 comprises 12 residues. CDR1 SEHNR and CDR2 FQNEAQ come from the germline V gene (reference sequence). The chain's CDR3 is CASSLRVGSGRF. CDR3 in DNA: TGTGCCAGCAGCTTAAGGGTGGGTAGCGGGAGATTC.

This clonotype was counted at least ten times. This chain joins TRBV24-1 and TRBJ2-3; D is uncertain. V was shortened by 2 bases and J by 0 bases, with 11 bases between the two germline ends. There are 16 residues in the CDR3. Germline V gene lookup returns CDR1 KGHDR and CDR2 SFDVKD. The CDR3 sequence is CATSDYSSPSTDTQYF. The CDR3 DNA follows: TGTGCCACCAGTGATTATTCCAGCCCTAGCACAGATACGCAGTATTTT.

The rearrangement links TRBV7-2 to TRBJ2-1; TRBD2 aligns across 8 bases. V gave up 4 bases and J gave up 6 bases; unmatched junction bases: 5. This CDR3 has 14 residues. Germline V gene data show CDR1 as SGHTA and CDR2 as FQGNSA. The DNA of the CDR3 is TGTGCCAGCAGCTCGACCGGGACTAGCAATGAGCAGTTCTTC. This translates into CASSSTGTSNEQFF.

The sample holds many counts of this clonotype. CDR3: CASSPLGEAFF. The DNA of the CDR3 is TGTGCCAGCAGTCCTTTAGGGGAAGCTTTCTTT. The chain is built from TRBV2 and TRBJ1-1; D uncertain. The CDR3 is 11 residues long. CDR1 SNHLY and CDR2 FYNNEI come from the germline V gene. V gave up 5 bases and J gave up 8 bases, with 9 bases separating them.